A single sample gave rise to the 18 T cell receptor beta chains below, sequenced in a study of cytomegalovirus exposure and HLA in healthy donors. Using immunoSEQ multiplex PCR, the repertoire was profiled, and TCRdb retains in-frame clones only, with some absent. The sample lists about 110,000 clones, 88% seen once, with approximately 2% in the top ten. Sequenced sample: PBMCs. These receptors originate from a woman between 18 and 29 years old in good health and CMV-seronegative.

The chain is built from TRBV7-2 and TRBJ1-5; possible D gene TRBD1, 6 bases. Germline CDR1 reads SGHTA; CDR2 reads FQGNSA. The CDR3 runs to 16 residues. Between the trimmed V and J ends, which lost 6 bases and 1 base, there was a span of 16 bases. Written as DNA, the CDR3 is TGTGCCAGCAGTCTCACAAGGACAGAGAGCAATCAGCCCCAGCATTTT. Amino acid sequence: CASSLTRTESNQPQHF.

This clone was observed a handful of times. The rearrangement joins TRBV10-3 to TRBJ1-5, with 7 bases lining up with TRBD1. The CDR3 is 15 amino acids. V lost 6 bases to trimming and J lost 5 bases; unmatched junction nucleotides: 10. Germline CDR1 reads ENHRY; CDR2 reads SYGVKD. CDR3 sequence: CAISGGGQSDQPQHF. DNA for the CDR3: TGTGCCATCAGCGGAGGGGGACAGTCCGATCAGCCCCAGCATTTT.

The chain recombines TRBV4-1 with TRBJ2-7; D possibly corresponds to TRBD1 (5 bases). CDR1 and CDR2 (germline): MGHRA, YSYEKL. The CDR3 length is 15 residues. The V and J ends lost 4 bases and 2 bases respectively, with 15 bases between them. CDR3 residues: CASSPGQGPTYEQYF. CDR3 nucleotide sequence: TGCGCCAGCAGCCCAGGACAAGGACCGACCTACGAGCAGTACTTC.

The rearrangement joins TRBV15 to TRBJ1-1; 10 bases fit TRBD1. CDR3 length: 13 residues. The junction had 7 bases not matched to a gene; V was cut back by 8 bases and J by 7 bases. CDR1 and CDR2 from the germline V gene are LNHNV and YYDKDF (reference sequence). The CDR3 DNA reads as TGTGCCACCCACCCCGGACAGGGGGTTGAAGCTTTCTTT. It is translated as CATHPGQGVEAFF.

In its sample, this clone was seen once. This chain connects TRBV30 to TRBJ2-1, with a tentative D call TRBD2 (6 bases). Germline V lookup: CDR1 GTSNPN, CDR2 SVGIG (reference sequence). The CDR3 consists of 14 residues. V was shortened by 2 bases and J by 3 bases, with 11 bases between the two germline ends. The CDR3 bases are TGTGCCTGGAGTCGGGGACTTCTCTACAATGAGCAGTTCTTC. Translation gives CAWSRGLLYNEQFF.

The CDR3 is CSVEGGGTEAFF. Here the CDR3 DNA reads TGCAGCGTTGAGGGGGGAGGGACTGAAGCTTTCTTT. This chain joins TRBV29-1 and TRBJ1-1, with D possibly TRBD1 on 5 matching bases. CDR3 length: 12 residues. The V end lost 3 bases, the J end lost 5 bases, and 10 bases lay between the germline ends. The germline V gene has CDR1 SQVTM and CDR2 ANQGSEA. Together with reference TRBV29-1 and TRBJ1-1, the CDR3 gives the full variable domain: SAVISQKPSRDICQRGTSLTIQCQVDSQVTMMFWYRQQPGQSLTLIATANQGSEATYESGFVIDKFPISRPNLTFSTLTVSNMSPEDSSIYLCSVEGGGTEAFFGQGTRLTVV.

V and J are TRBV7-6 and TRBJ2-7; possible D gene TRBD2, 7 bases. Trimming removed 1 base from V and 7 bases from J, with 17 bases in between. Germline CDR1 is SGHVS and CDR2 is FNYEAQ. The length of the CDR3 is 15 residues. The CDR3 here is CASSLEGGGHWEQYF. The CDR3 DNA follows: TGTGCCAGCAGCTTAGAGGGCGGGGGACATTGGGAGCAGTACTTC.

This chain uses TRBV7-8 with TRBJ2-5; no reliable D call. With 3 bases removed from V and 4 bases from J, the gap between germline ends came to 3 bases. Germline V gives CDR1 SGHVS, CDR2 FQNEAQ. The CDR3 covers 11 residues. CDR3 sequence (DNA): TGTGCCAGCAGCTTCATAGAGACCCAGTACTTC. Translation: CASSFIETQYF.

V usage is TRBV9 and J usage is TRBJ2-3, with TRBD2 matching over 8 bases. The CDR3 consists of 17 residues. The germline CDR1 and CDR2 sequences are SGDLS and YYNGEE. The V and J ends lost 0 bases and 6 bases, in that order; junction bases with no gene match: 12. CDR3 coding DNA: TGTGCCAGCAGCGTAGCTTCAGCGGGAGCATCCTCCGATACGCAGTATTTT. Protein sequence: CASSVASAGASSDTQYF.

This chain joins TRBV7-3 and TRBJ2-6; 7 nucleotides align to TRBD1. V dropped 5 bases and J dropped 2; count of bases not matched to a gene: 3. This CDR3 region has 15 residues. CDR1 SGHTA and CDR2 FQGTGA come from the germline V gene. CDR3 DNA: TGTGCCAGCAGCCCCGACAGGGCTGGGGCCAACGTCCTGACTTTC. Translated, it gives CASSPDRAGANVLTF.

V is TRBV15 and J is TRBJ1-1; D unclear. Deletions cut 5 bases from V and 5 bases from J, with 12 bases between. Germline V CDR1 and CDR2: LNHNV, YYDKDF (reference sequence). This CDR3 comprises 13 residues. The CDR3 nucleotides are TGTGCCACCAGCTCCTTGCTGCGTACTGAAGCTTTCTTT. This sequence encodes CATSSLLRTEAFF.

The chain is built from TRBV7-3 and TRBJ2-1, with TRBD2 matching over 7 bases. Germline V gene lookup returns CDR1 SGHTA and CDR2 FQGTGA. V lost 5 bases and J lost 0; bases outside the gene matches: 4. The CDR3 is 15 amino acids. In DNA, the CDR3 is TGTGCCAGCAGCCTACGGACTAGCTCCTACAATGAGCAGTTCTTC. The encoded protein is CASSLRTSSYNEQFF.

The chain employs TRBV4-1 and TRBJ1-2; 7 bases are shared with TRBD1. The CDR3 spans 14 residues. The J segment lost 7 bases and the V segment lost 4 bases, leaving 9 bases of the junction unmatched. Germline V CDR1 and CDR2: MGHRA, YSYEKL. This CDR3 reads CASSLTQGKAGYTF. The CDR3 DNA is TGCGCCAGCAGCCTAACACAGGGGAAGGCTGGCTACACCTTC.

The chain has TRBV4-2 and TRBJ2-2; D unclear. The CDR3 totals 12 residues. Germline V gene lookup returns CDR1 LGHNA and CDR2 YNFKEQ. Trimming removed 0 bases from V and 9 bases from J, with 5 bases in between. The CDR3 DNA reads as TGTGCCAGCAGCCAAGACTATAGGGAGCTGTTTTTT. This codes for CASSQDYRELFF.

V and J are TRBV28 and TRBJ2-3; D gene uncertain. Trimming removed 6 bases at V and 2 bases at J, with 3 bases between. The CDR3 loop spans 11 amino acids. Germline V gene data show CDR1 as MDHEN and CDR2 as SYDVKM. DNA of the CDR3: TGTGCCAGCAGCCACACAGATACGCAGTATTTT. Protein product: CASSHTDTQYF.

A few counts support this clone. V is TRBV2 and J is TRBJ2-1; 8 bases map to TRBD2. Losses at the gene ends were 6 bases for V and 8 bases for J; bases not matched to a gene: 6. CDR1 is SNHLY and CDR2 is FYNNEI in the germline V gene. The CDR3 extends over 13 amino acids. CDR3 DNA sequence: TGTGCCAGCAGAAGGACTAGCCACGATGAGCAGTTCTTC. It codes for CASRRTSHDEQFF.

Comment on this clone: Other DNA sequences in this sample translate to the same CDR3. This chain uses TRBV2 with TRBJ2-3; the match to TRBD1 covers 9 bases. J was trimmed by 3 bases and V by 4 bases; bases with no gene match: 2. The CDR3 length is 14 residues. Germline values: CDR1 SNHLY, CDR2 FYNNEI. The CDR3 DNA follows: TGTGCCAGCAGTGGGGGACAGGGAACAGATACGCAGTATTTT. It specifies CASSGGQGTDTQYF.

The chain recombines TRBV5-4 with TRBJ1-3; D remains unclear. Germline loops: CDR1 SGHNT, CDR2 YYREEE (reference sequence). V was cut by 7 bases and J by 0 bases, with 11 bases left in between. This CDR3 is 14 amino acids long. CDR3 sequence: CASRPIDSGNTIYF. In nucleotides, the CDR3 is TGTGCCAGCCGCCCTATTGACTCTGGAAACACCATATATTTT.